The rows below give T cell receptor beta chains drawn from one sample of a study of shared clonotypes between healthy human individuals. Profiling relied on immunoSEQ multiplex PCR, and the TCRdb table lists in-frame clones only, not all of them. The table includes under 850,000 clones, just under 75% detected once. The specimen sequenced was memory CD4+ T cells sorted from blood. These receptors all come from a woman aged 30 to 39 in good health. Each CDR3 is given with its conserved first and last residue. A D gene is named only where the DNA matches it firmly. Clone size is not always given. Where it is, it says once, few, many or a class for expanded clones.

CDR3nt	CDR3aa	d_gene	abundance	j_gene	v_gene
TGTGCCTCAGGGGTAGCTGGGGCCAACGTCCTGACTTTC	CASGVAGANVLTF	.	many	TRBJ2-6	TRBV28
TGTGCCAGCAGTTTATTGGGCGGAGGGATTGGGGCCAACGTCCTGACTTTC	CASSLLGGGIGANVLTF	.	.	TRBJ2-6	TRBV28
TGTGCCAGCTCACCATCCAGGGGACGAGAAGCTTTCTTT	CASSPSRGREAFF	.	.	TRBJ1-1	TRBV18
TGTGCCAGCAGCTTATACCCGGGCCGGCAGAATGAGCAGTTCTTC	CASSLYPGRQNEQFF	.	.	TRBJ2-1	TRBV7-2
TGTGCCAGCAGTACGGACAATGAGCAGTTCTTC	CASSTDNEQFF	.	.	TRBJ2-1	TRBV28
TGTGCCAGTAGGTCTCAAGGACCGAGCAATCAGCCCCAGCATTTT	CASRSQGPSNQPQHF	.	few	TRBJ1-5	TRBV19
TGCGCCAGCAGCTTAGCCCCGACAGGGGGGTTATACGAGCAGTACTTC	CASSLAPTGGLYEQYF	TRBD1	.	TRBJ2-7	TRBV5-1
TGTGCCAGTACCCGAGGGCAGGTGAACTATGGCTACACCTTC	CASTRGQVNYGYTF	.	many	TRBJ1-2	TRBV19
TGCGCCAGCAACACAATTCTGGCCCAAGAGACCCAGTACTTC	CASNTILAQETQYF	.	.	TRBJ2-5	TRBV5-1
TGTGCCAGCAGTTTTATTAGGGACAGTAGCAATCAGCCCCAGCATTTT	CASSFIRDSSNQPQHF	TRBD1	many	TRBJ1-5	TRBV28
TGTGCCAGCACTACCTACGAGCAGTACTTC	CASTTYEQYF	.	.	TRBJ2-7	TRBV28
TGCGCCAGCAGCCCCGACAGTCCCCAGGGGCAGTTCTTC	CASSPDSPQGQFF	.	.	TRBJ2-1	TRBV5-1
TGTGCCAGCAGCTCCCTAGCGGGAAACTCCTACGAGCAGTACTTC	CASSSLAGNSYEQYF	TRBD2	.	TRBJ2-7	TRBV27
TGTGCCAGCAGCCAAGAGGGACCCCCAATGAACACTGAAGCTTTCTTT	CASSQEGPPMNTEAFF	.	.	TRBJ1-1	TRBV5-8
TGTGCCAGCAGTAGACTGGACAGTAACTATGGCTACACCTTC	CASSRLDSNYGYTF	.	.	TRBJ1-2	TRBV2
TGTGCCAGCAGCTTAGGACAAGTATGGCCCCAGCATTTT	CASSLGQVWPQHF	.	.	TRBJ1-5	TRBV7-9
TGTGCCAGCAGACCGGGACAGTTCTCCTACGAGCAGTACTTC	CASRPGQFSYEQYF	TRBD1	.	TRBJ2-7	TRBV28
TGTGCCAGCACTCCGGGACAGGCCTCCTACGAGCAGTACTTC	CASTPGQASYEQYF	TRBD1	.	TRBJ2-7	TRBV6-1
TGTGCCAGCAGTCTCTCATCGACAGGGGGATGGGAAAAACTGTTTTTT	CASSLSSTGGWEKLFF	TRBD1	.	TRBJ1-4	TRBV27
TGTGCCATCAGTGATAAGACAGGGCCTGGAAACACCATATATTTT	CAISDKTGPGNTIYF	TRBD1	.	TRBJ1-3	TRBV10-3
TGTGCCAGCAGTTTATCTCGAGGGGCCAACGAGCAGTACTTC	CASSLSRGANEQYF	.	.	TRBJ2-7	TRBV27
TGTGCCAGCTCACCAATGGCGGACACAGATACGCAGTATTTT	CASSPMADTDTQYF	.	.	TRBJ2-3	TRBV18
TGTGCCAGTGGCCCCAACTTCTCGATTGGTGAGCAGTTCTTC	CASGPNFSIGEQFF	.	few	TRBJ2-1	TRBV19
TGCGCCAGCAGCGGGCAGGGAGCAGATACGCAGTATTTT	CASSGQGADTQYF	.	.	TRBJ2-3	TRBV4-1
TGTGCCAGCAGCTTTGGCACCCGGAACACTGAAGCTTTCTTT	CASSFGTRNTEAFF	.	.	TRBJ1-1	TRBV7-2
TGTGCCAGCAGTTACTTTTCAATGGGGAACACTGAAGCTTTCTTT	CASSYFSMGNTEAFF	.	once	TRBJ1-1	TRBV6-5
TGTGCCAGCAGCGGTGGACTAGCGGGAGATACTTCAGTCTACGAGCAGTACTTC	CASSGGLAGDTSVYEQYF	TRBD2	.	TRBJ2-7	TRBV5-4
TGCGCCAGCAGCGTCGAGGGAAATGAGCAGTTCTTC	CASSVEGNEQFF	.	.	TRBJ2-1	TRBV5-1
TGCGCCGAGGGCAGCTCCTACGAGCAGTACTTC	CAEGSSYEQYF	.	.	TRBJ2-7	TRBV5-1
TGTGCCAGCAGCTTATGGCAGAACACTGAAGCTTTCTTT	CASSLWQNTEAFF	.	.	TRBJ1-1	TRBV11-1
TGTGCCAGCAGCAAAGGGACAGGCCTGAACACTGAAGCTTTCTTT	CASSKGTGLNTEAFF	TRBD1	.	TRBJ1-1	TRBV7-9
TGTGCCAGCAGTTTAGCGGAGACAGGGTCCGAGCAGTACTTC	CASSLAETGSEQYF	TRBD1	.	TRBJ2-7	TRBV28
TGCAGCGTTGTCGGACAGGGGCGGGGGAACACTGAAGCTTTCTTT	CSVVGQGRGNTEAFF	TRBD1	.	TRBJ1-1	TRBV29-1
TGTGCCAGCAGCGTATTCGGTAGCGGGAGGACCTCCTACAATGAGCAGTTCTTC	CASSVFGSGRTSYNEQFF	TRBD2	.	TRBJ2-1	TRBV9
TGTGCCAGTAGTTCCTTACGGAATCAGCCCCAGCATTTT	CASSSLRNQPQHF	.	few	TRBJ1-5	TRBV19
TGCGCCAGCAGCTTGGCACAGAAGAACACCGGGGAGCTGTTTTTT	CASSLAQKNTGELFF	.	.	TRBJ2-2	TRBV5-1
TGTGCCAGCAGAAGACAGGACTCCCTTGGCTACACCTTC	CASRRQDSLGYTF	.	.	TRBJ1-2	TRBV28
TGCGCCAGCAGCTTGAACGAGGGACTGAACACTGAAGCTTTCTTT	CASSLNEGLNTEAFF	.	.	TRBJ1-1	TRBV5-1
TGTGCCAGCAGATCTGGACTACTGAGCACCGGGGAGCTGTTTTTT	CASRSGLLSTGELFF	.	.	TRBJ2-2	TRBV27